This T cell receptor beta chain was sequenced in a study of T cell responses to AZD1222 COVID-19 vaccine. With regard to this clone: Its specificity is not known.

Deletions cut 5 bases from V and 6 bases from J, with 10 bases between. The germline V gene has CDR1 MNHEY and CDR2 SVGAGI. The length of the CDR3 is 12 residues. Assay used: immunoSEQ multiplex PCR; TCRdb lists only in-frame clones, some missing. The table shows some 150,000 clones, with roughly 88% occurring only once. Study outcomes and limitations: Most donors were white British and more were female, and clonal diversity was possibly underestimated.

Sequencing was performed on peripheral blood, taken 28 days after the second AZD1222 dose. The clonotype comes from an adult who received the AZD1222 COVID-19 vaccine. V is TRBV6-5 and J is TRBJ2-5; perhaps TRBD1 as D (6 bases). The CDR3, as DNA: TGTGCCAGCAGTCCAACAGGGAAGACCCAGTACTTC. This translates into CASSPTGKTQYF.